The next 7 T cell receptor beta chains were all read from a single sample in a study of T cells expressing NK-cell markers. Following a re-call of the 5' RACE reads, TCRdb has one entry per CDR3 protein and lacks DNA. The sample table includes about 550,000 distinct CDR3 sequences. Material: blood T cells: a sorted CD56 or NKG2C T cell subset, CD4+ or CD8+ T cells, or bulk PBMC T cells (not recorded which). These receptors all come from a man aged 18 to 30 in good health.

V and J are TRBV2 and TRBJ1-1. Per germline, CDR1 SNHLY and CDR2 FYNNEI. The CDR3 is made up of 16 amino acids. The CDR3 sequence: CASRKIRPGPDTEAFF.

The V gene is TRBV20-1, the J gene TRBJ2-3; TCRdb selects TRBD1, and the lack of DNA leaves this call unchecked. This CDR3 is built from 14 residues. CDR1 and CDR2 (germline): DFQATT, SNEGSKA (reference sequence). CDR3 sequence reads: CSARRTTSTDTQYF.

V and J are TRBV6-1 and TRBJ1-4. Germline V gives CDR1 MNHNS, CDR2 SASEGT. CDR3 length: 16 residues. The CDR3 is CASMRSWTALNEKLFF.

The CDR3 reads CSARAWDGEDTDTQYF. The V and J genes are TRBV20-1 and TRBJ2-3; lacking DNA, the TRBD1 call made by TCRdb goes unchecked. Germline CDR1 reads DFQATT; CDR2 reads SNEGSKA (reference sequence). The CDR3 runs 16 residues.

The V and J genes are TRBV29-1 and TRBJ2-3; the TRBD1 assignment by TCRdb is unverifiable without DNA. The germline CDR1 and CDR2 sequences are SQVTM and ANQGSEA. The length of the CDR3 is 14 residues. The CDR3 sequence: CSAGNREATDTQYF.

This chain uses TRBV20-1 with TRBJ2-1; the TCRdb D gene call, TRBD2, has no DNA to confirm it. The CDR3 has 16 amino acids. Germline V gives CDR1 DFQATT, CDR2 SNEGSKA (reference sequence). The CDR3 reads CSARKLGLAGMNEQFF.

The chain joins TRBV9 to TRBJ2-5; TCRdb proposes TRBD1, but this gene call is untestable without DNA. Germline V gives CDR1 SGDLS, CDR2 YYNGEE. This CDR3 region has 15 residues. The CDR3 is CASSVSGQGAETQYF.